Below, one T cell receptor beta chain is given with its context. These data originate in a study of blood T cell repertoires in COVID-19. Methods used by the authors: Reference gene primer amplification gave nucleated cell count estimates. TCRdb's copy holds only in-frame clones and misses some; the assay was immunoSEQ multiplex PCR. The V and J calls and clone size come from that table; D and trimming were worked out from the DNA. This table holds about 240,000 clones, roughly 90% found once. Allocation to cohorts depended on clinical history reported by the participants. Cohort 3 recovered donors had two negative PCRs, clearance, or symptom resolution. The TCR originated in a woman between 25 and 40 years old who had recovered from COVID-19. Sequencing used PBMCs or T cells enriched from blood (not recorded which).

CDR3 DNA sequence: TGTGCCAGCTCACCACAGACAGGGGTCCACTATGGCTACACCTTC. This gives the protein CASSPQTGVHYGYTF. The chain links TRBV18 to TRBJ1-2; TRBD1 aligns across 8 bases. This CDR3 is 15 amino acids long. Germline values: CDR1 KGHSH, CDR2 LQKENI. J was trimmed by 3 bases and V by 1 base; bases with no gene match: 4.